One and the same sample provided the 7 T cell receptor beta chains below, sequenced in a study of kidney transplant recipient with SARS-CoV-2 infection. TCRdb used MiXCR to reprocess the reads, holding one entry per CDR3 protein. The data contain roughly 230,000 distinct CDR3 sequences, around 28% of them singletons. Specimen: a blood sample, collected at baseline and between days 110 and 120 from a kidney transplant recipient. The receptors derive from a young adult male patient who had COVID-19 and was a kidney transplant recipient. Some T cells here may be from the graft donor.

This clonotype appeared a single time. A much larger clone is a single base away; this may be a read error. This sequence joins TRBV3-1 and TRBJ1-2; D gene unclear. V was pared by 5 bases and J by 7 bases, with 26 bases between. This CDR3 has 17 amino acids. CDR1 and CDR2 from the germline V gene are LGHDT and YNNKEL (reference sequence). CDR3 amino acids: CASSNLPTLRKTCGYTF. The CDR3 DNA is TGTGCCAGCAGCAACCTGCCCACCCTTCGAAAGACCTGTGGCTACACCTTC.

This clonotype was picked up many times. The chain recombines TRBV25-1 with TRBJ1-2; D remains unclear. V lost 5 bases and J 4 bases, leaving 23 bases between the germline ends. Germline V lookup: CDR1 MGHDK, CDR2 SYGVNS. The CDR3 runs to 17 residues. The CDR3 DNA reads as TGTGCCAGCAGTTGTTCGTCAGAACTGGGAAAGACCTATGGCTACACCTTC. Translated: CASSCSSELGKTYGYTF.

Of note for this clonotype: A read error may be the cause here, since a much bigger clone is one base away. The chain couples TRBV4-1 to TRBJ2-1; D unclear. V was pared by 0 bases and J by 4 bases, with 10 bases between. CDR1 is MGHRA, CDR2 YSYEKL, per germline. The CDR3 runs 15 residues. Here the CDR3 DNA reads TGCGCCAGCAGCCAAGATAAGTGGGTTTACAATGAGCAGTTCTTC. Translated, it gives CASSQDKWVYNEQFF.

There are many counts of this clonotype. The rearrangement links TRBV7-3 to TRBJ2-7; 7 nucleotides align to TRBD1. This CDR3 has 14 residues. Unmatched junction bases numbered 5, after V lost 5 bases and J lost 1 base. CDR1 SGHTA and CDR2 FQGTGA come from the germline V gene. The CDR3 DNA sequence: TGTGCCAGCAGCCTGGACAGGTTTTCCTACGAGCAGTACTTC. Protein sequence: CASSLDRFSYEQYF. Full variable domain (missing parts from reference TRBV7-3 and TRBJ2-7): GAGVSQTPSNKVTEKGKYVELRCDPISGHTALYWYRQSLGQGPEFLIYFQGTGAADDSGLPNDRFFAVRPEGSVSTLKIQRTERGDSAVYLCASSLDRFSYEQYFGPGTRLTVT.

In its sample, this clonotype was seen many times. The chain is built from TRBV5-4 and TRBJ1-2; TRBD1 aligns across 7 bases. The CDR3 contains 14 residues. Germline loops: CDR1 SGHNT, CDR2 YYREEE (reference sequence). With 4 bases clipped from V and 2 bases from J, the junction kept 5 bases outside the gene matches. CDR3 amino acids: CASSPGGSNYGYTF. The CDR3 DNA reads TGTGCCAGCAGCCCAGGGGGGTCGAACTATGGCTACACCTTC. The complete variable domain, with remaining parts taken from reference TRBV5-4 and TRBJ1-2, reads ETGVTQSPTHLIKTRGQQVTLRCSSQSGHNTVSWYQQALGQGPQFIFQYYREEENGRGNFPPRFSGLQFPNYSSELNVNALELDDSALYLCASSPGGSNYGYTFGSGTRLTVV.

This clonotype was observed a few times. The CDR3 spells CASSLRGVSDNEQFF. CDR3 DNA sequence: TGTGCCAGCAGTTTGAGGGGGGTTTCGGACAATGAGCAGTTCTTC. This chain uses TRBV28 with TRBJ2-1; D tentatively reads TRBD1 or TRBD2 (6 bases each). The V end lost 3 bases, the J end lost 5 bases, and 14 bases lay between the germline ends. This CDR3 spans 15 amino acids. Germline V gene data show CDR1 as MDHEN and CDR2 as SYDVKM. The variable domain in full, with the rest retrieved from reference TRBV28 and TRBJ2-1, is DVKVTQSSRYLVKRTGEKVFLECVQDMDHENMFWYRQDPGLGLRLIYFSYDVKMKEKGDIPEGYSVSREKKERFSLILESASTNQTSMYLCASSLRGVSDNEQFFGPGTRLTVL.

This clonotype has at least ten counts. The V call is TRBV11-2, the J call TRBJ2-1; 7 nucleotides agree with TRBD1. This CDR3 is built from 15 residues. Trimming at V came to 4 bases and at J to 6 bases, leaving 9 bases not matched to a gene. Germline CDR1 reads SGHAT; CDR2 reads FQNNGV. CDR3 coding DNA: TGTGCCAGCAGCTCGACGACAGGGCGGATCAATGAGCAGTTCTTC. Amino acids: CASSSTTGRINEQFF.